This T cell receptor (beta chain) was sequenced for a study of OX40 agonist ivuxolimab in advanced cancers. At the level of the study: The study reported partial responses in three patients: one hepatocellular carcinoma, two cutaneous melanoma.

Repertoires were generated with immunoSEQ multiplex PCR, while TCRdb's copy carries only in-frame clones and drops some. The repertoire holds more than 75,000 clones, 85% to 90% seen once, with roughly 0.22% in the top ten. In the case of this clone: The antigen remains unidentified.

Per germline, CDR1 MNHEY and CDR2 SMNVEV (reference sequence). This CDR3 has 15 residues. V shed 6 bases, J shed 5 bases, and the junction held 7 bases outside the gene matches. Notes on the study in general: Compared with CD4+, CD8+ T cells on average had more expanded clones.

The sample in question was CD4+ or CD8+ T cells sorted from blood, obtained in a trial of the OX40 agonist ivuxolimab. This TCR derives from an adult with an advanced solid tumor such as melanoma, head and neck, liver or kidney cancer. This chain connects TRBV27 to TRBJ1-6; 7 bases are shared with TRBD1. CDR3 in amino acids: CASRKPQGDNSPLHF. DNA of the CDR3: TGTGCCAGCAGGAAGCCCCAGGGGGATAATTCACCCCTCCACTTT.